The 22 T cell receptor beta chains below come from one sample, sequenced in a study of graft-versus-host responses after intestinal transplantation. These TCRs are of unknown antigen specificity. Produced via immunoSEQ multiplex PCR; TCRdb's table is partial and in-frame only. The table lists about 130,000 clones, around 94% of them singletons. Source: unstimulated CD4+ T cells sorted from spleen or lymph node cells, taken before intestinal transplant. The source is a human donor who received an intestinal transplant.

This clone was seen a few times. The J gene is TRBJ2-7, the V gene TRBV5-6; D possibly matches TRBD1 or TRBD2 (5 bases each). Looked up from germline, CDR1 is SGHDT and CDR2 is YYEEEE. This CDR3 region has 14 residues. V lost 1 base and J lost 1, with 9 bases in between. CDR3 protein: CASSLSGRSYEQYF. CDR3 nucleotides: TGTGCCAGCAGCTTGTCGGGACGGTCCTACGAGCAGTACTTC.

The chain uses TRBV4-2 and TRBJ2-7; 9 bases match TRBD2. The CDR3 spans 15 residues. The germline V gene encodes CDR1 LGHNA and CDR2 YNFKEQ. Trimming removed 4 bases from V and 0 bases from J; junction bases left unmatched: 4. CDR3 protein: CASSLAGGSSYEQYF. The CDR3 DNA reads as TGTGCCAGCAGCCTTGCGGGGGGGTCCTCCTACGAGCAGTACTTC.

The chain couples TRBV12-5 to TRBJ2-1; D remains ambiguous. The germline V gene has CDR1 LGHNT and CDR2 FRNRAP. This CDR3 has 14 amino acids. Deletions cut 4 bases from V and 7 bases from J, with 14 bases between. The CDR3 DNA is TGTGCTAGTGGTTCAGCCCATCAGTGGAATGAGCAGTTCTTC. This encodes CASGSAHQWNEQFF.

The rearrangement links TRBV25-1 to TRBJ1-1, with D maybe TRBD1 (6 bases). The V gene's germline CDR1 is MGHDK and CDR2 SYGVNS. The CDR3 is made up of 15 amino acids. V lost 5 bases and J 1 base, leaving 14 bases between the germline ends. The CDR3 DNA is TGTGCCAGCAGTCAAGTAGGCAGGGGGAACACTGAAGCTTTCTTT. Translation: CASSQVGRGNTEAFF.

J is TRBJ2-2 and V is TRBV13, with unresolved D. Trimming stripped 3 bases from V and 2 bases from J, with 10 bases between. Germline CDR1 reads PRHDT; CDR2 reads FYEKMQ (reference sequence). There are 15 residues in the CDR3. The CDR3 nucleotides are TGTGCCAGCAGCTTCGGGCAGATCAACACCGGGGAGCTGTTTTTT. Translation gives CASSFGQINTGELFF.

The rearrangement links TRBV20-1 to TRBJ2-3; D possibly corresponds to TRBD1 (6 bases). The CDR3 sequence is 11 residues long. Germline V gives CDR1 DFQATT, CDR2 SNEGSKA (reference sequence). The CDR3 is CGSRGPDTQYF. The CDR3 DNA sequence: TGCGGTTCCAGGGGACCGGATACGCAGTATTTT.

V and J are TRBV30 and TRBJ1-5; no reliable D call. CDR1 and CDR2 from the germline V gene are GTSNPN and SVGIG (reference sequence). The CDR3 is 14 residues long. Trimming pared 0 bases from V and 6 bases from J, leaving 12 bases between. CDR3 region: CAWSVSGGPQPQHF. The CDR3 bases are TGTGCCTGGAGTGTCTCCGGTGGTCCTCAGCCCCAGCATTTT.

The gene calls are TRBV9 and TRBJ1-4; 9 positions agree with TRBD1. This CDR3 is 14 amino acids long. Unmatched junction bases numbered 0, after V lost 2 bases and J lost 4 bases. Per the germline V gene, CDR1 is SGDLS and CDR2 is YYNGEE. CDR3 coding DNA: TGTGCCAGCAGCGTGACAGGGGGTAATGAAAAACTGTTTTTT. Its protein product is CASSVTGGNEKLFF.

This clone appeared a single time. The CDR3 protein is CASSQDSSGANVLTF. In DNA form, the CDR3 reads TGTGCCAGCTCCCAAGACAGCTCTGGGGCCAACGTCCTGACTTTC. The gene calls are TRBV18 and TRBJ2-6; possible D gene TRBD1, 5 bases. The germline CDR1 and CDR2 sequences are KGHSH and LQKENI. This CDR3 spans 15 amino acids. Trimming took off 6 bases at V and 0 bases at J, with 9 bases between the two ends.

The chain recombines TRBV7-9 with TRBJ2-3; D unclear. The germline CDR1 and CDR2 sequences are SEHNR and FQNEAQ (reference sequence). CDR3 size: 15 residues. Trimming stripped 1 base from V and 0 bases from J, with 8 bases between. CDR3 loop: CASSLESDSTDTQYF. As DNA, the CDR3 is TGTGCCAGCAGCTTAGAGTCGGATAGCACAGATACGCAGTATTTT. Filled out from reference TRBV7-9 and TRBJ2-3, the complete variable domain reads DTGVSQNPRHKITKRGQNVTFRCDPISEHNRLYWYRQTLGQGPEFLTYFQNEAQLEKSRLLSDRFSAERPKGSFSTLEIQRTEQGDSAMYLCASSLESDSTDTQYFGPGTRLTVL.

This chain uses TRBV19 with TRBJ1-2; D might be TRBD1 (6 bases). CDR1 LNHDA and CDR2 SQIVND come from the germline V gene (reference sequence). The length of the CDR3 is 13 residues. V lost 6 bases and J lost 4, with 12 bases in between. CDR3 in amino acids: CASRSGGGYGYTF. The CDR3, as DNA: TGTGCCAGTAGGTCGGGGGGCGGCTATGGCTACACCTTC.

With regard to this clone: The sample contains more than one DNA sequence encoding this CDR3. The rearrangement joins TRBV5-1 to TRBJ2-2, with D unclear. The V end lost 2 bases, the J end lost 4 bases, and 6 bases lay between the germline ends. This CDR3 region has 13 residues. Germline-derived CDR1 and CDR2 are SGHRS and YFSETQ. CDR3 protein: CASSLGGTGELFF. The CDR3 nucleotides read TGCGCCAGCAGCTTAGGCGGCACCGGGGAGCTGTTTTTT.

The CDR3 DNA reads TGTGCCAGCTCACCGATCTCTTCCAGGGATGGCTACACCTTC. Its protein is CASSPISSRDGYTF. This chain joins TRBV18 and TRBJ1-2; the D gene is possibly TRBD1 (5 bases). V lost 3 bases and J lost 6, with 14 bases in between. There are 14 residues in the CDR3. Germline V CDR1 and CDR2: KGHSH, LQKENI.

The rearrangement links TRBV7-9 to TRBJ1-4, with D unclear. Germline values: CDR1 SEHNR, CDR2 FQNEAQ (reference sequence). CDR3 length: 14 amino acids. The germline V and J ends were trimmed by 1 base and 1 base, with 4 bases remaining between them. DNA of the CDR3: TGTGCCAGCAGCTTAGGCGGAACTAATGAAAAACTGTTTTTT. Its translation: CASSLGGTNEKLFF. Looking up the rest from reference TRBV7-9 and TRBJ1-4 gives the full variable domain: DTGVSQNPRHKITKRGQNVTFRCDPISEHNRLYWYRQTLGQGPEFLTYFQNEAQLEKSRLLSDRFSAERPKGSFSTLEIQRTEQGDSAMYLCASSLGGTNEKLFFGSGTQLSVL.

The chain couples TRBV5-4 to TRBJ2-3; TRBD2 aligns across 8 bases. This CDR3 contains 15 residues. J was trimmed by 0 bases and V by 5 bases; bases with no gene match: 5. The germline V gene has CDR1 SGHNT and CDR2 YYREEE (reference sequence). The DNA for the CDR3 is TGTGCCAGCAGTCCCCTAGCGGGTAGCACAGATACGCAGTATTTT. It yields the protein CASSPLAGSTDTQYF.

This clone turned up a few times. This chain uses TRBV19 with TRBJ2-7, with a possible D match to TRBD2 (5 bases). This CDR3 has 12 residues. Germline CDR1 and CDR2: LNHDA and SQIVND (reference sequence). Trimming pared 6 bases from V and 6 bases from J, leaving 12 bases between. This CDR3 reads CASSVDLSEQYF. DNA for the CDR3: TGTGCCAGTAGCGTGGACTTGAGCGAGCAGTACTTC.

The rearrangement joins TRBV6-1 to TRBJ2-7; 10 bases fit TRBD1. After removal of 6 bases from V and 3 bases from J, the junction contained 5 bases not matched to a gene. The length of the CDR3 is 14 residues. Looked up from germline, CDR1 is MNHNS and CDR2 is SASEGT. The CDR3 coding sequence is TGTGCCAGCAGCGGGACAGGGGCGCGCTACGAGCAGTACTTC. Its protein product is CASSGTGARYEQYF.

The chain's CDR3 is CASSPPATGVYGYTF. CDR3 nucleotides: TGTGCCAGCTCACCCCCCGCCACCGGGGTTTATGGCTACACCTTC. V and J are TRBV18 and TRBJ1-2; D unclear. Germline lookup yields CDR1 KGHSH and CDR2 LQKENI. V was pared by 3 bases and J by 5 bases, with 16 bases between. This CDR3 has 15 amino acids.

V is TRBV5-5 and J is TRBJ1-2; D is ambiguous. The CDR3 spans 16 residues. Trimming left V 4 bases short and J 3 bases short, with 19 bases between. In germline, CDR1 is SGHKS, CDR2 YYEKEE (reference sequence). The CDR3 is CASSLPREGRDYGYTF. The CDR3 DNA follows: TGTGCCAGCAGCCTCCCAAGGGAGGGAAGGGACTATGGCTACACCTTC.

As for this clone: The sample holds other DNA sequences that translate to the same CDR3. The chain couples TRBV18 to TRBJ2-3, with TRBD2 identical over 9 bases. CDR3 length: 17 amino acids. Germline trimming cut 3 bases from V and 4 bases from J; bases unmatched to any gene: 11. Germline V lookup: CDR1 KGHSH, CDR2 LQKENI. The CDR3 loop is CASSPGLAGGPPDTQYF. For the CDR3, the DNA is TGTGCCAGCTCACCTGGACTGGCGGGGGGGCCACCAGATACGCAGTATTTT.

The chain joins TRBV7-9 to TRBJ2-6; TRBD1 agrees at 8 bases. The germline V gene has CDR1 SEHNR and CDR2 FQNEAQ (reference sequence). The CDR3 length is 19 residues. The V segment lost 3 bases and the J segment 0 bases; nucleotides outside the gene matches: 10. The CDR3 region has the DNA TGTGCCAGCAGCTTTCCTCCAGACAGGGGAGTCTCTGGGGCCAACGTCCTGACTTTC. Its protein is CASSFPPDRGVSGANVLTF.

V and J are TRBV9 and TRBJ1-2, with D perhaps matching TRBD1 (5 bases). Germline V lookup: CDR1 SGDLS, CDR2 YYNGEE. Trimming stripped 4 bases from V and 1 base from J, with 14 bases between. CDR3 size: 15 residues. CDR3: CASSFRREGNYGYTF. CDR3 DNA sequence: TGTGCCAGCAGCTTCCGCAGGGAAGGTAACTATGGCTACACCTTC.